These 17 T cell receptor beta chains were all obtained from the same sample, sequenced in a study of early T cells in non-severe SARS-CoV-2 infection. TCRdb reanalysed the 5' RACE reads using MiXCR and keeps one entry per CDR3 protein. This repertoire shows 70,000 to 80,000 distinct CDR3 sequences, roughly an eighth found once; its top ten account for roughly 2.5%. The specimen was whole blood, collected at baseline. The receptors here all came from an adult who was a healthcare worker with PCR-confirmed SARS-CoV-2 infection or an uninfected control (not recorded which).

There are many counts of this clonotype. The V and J genes are TRBV4-1 and TRBJ1-5; D is undetermined. Deletions cut 4 bases from V and 6 bases from J, with 16 bases between. This CDR3 contains 15 residues. Germline loops: CDR1 MGHRA, CDR2 YSYEKL. This CDR3 reads CASSPTEDEIQPQHF. CDR3 in DNA: TGCGCCAGCAGCCCGACGGAAGACGAGATTCAGCCCCAGCATTTT.

This clonotype showed up many times. The gene calls are TRBV7-9 and TRBJ1-1; no clear D gene. V was shortened by 5 bases and J by 0 bases, with 16 bases between the two germline ends. The CDR3 consists of 16 residues. CDR1 is SEHNR, CDR2 FQNEAQ, per germline (reference sequence). This CDR3 reads CASSASRSLMNTEAFF. In DNA form, the CDR3 reads TGTGCCAGCAGCGCCTCCCGGTCCCTTATGAACACTGAAGCTTTCTTT.

Ten or more counts support this clonotype. This chain links TRBV18 with TRBJ2-2, with TRBD1 identical over 11 bases. Germline V gives CDR1 KGHSH, CDR2 LQKENI. CDR3 length: 16 amino acids. V lost 3 bases and J lost 4; bases outside the gene matches: 4. The CDR3: CASSPAGQGGTGELFF. Written as DNA, the CDR3 is TGTGCCAGCTCACCTGCGGGACAGGGGGGCACCGGGGAGCTGTTTTTT.

The chain uses TRBV19 and TRBJ2-4; 7 bases fit TRBD1. Looked up from germline, CDR1 is LNHDA and CDR2 is SQIVND (reference sequence). The CDR3 totals 18 residues. After removal of 5 bases from V and 1 base from J, the junction contained 14 bases not matched to a gene. The DNA of the CDR3 is TGTGCCAGTAGTCCAGGGGGTTGGTATATTGGGGCCAAAAACATTCAGTACTTC. Amino acid sequence: CASSPGGWYIGAKNIQYF.

This clonotype came up many times. The chain links TRBV7-8 to TRBJ1-1; possible D gene TRBD1, 5 bases. V was clipped by 0 bases and J by 6 bases, with 8 bases between them. The CDR3 sequence is 13 residues long. Per the germline V gene, CDR1 is SGHVS and CDR2 is FQNEAQ. This chain's CDR3 is CASSLAGGSEAFF. The DNA for the CDR3 is TGTGCCAGCAGCTTAGCGGGGGGGTCTGAAGCTTTCTTT. Full variable domain (remainder filled in from reference TRBV7-8 and TRBJ1-1): GAGVSQSPRYKVAKRGQDVALRCDPISGHVSLFWYQQALGQGPEFLTYFQNEAQLDKSGLPSDRFFAERPEGSVSTLKIQRTQQEDSAVYLCASSLAGGSEAFFGQGTRLTVV.

This clonotype is a singleton in its sample. The rearrangement joins TRBV10-1 to TRBJ2-1, with a tentative D call TRBD1 (6 bases). The length of the CDR3 is 15 residues. V was trimmed by 3 bases and J by 5 bases, leaving 14 bases between them. Per the germline V gene, CDR1 is WNHNN and CDR2 is SYGVQD (reference sequence). CDR3 DNA: TGCGCCAGCAGTGATAGGGACACTTTAAACAATGAGCAGTTCTTC. Translated: CASSDRDTLNNEQFF.

The table lists this clonotype with a few counts. The chain uses TRBV29-1 and TRBJ1-3; D possibly corresponds to TRBD1 (5 bases). CDR1 SQVTM and CDR2 ANQGSEA come from the germline V gene. Trimming left V 4 bases short and J 4 bases short, with 11 bases between. The CDR3 is 13 amino acids. CDR3: CSVVGRVGNTIYF. CDR3 nucleotide sequence: TGCAGCGTTGTAGGCAGGGTCGGAAACACCATATATTTT.

This clonotype occurred many times. CDR3: CASSPVTGGPNEQFF. In nucleotides, the CDR3 is TGTGCCAGCAGCCCCGTGACAGGGGGACCGAATGAGCAGTTCTTC. This rearrangement joins TRBV7-9 to TRBJ2-1; TRBD1 aligns across 9 bases. In germline, CDR1 is SEHNR, CDR2 FQNEAQ (reference sequence). The V segment lost 5 bases and the J segment 7 bases; nucleotides outside the gene matches: 9. There are 15 residues in the CDR3. The full variable domain, rest sourced from reference TRBV7-9 and TRBJ2-1, is DTGVSQNPRHKITKRGQNVTFRCDPISEHNRLYWYRQTLGQGPEFLTYFQNEAQLEKSRLLSDRFSAERPKGSFSTLEIQRTEQGDSAMYLCASSPVTGGPNEQFFGPGTRLTVL.

There are many counts of this clonotype. The chain has TRBV6-1 and TRBJ1-2; D may be TRBD1 (5 bases). CDR1 and CDR2 from the germline V gene are MNHNS and SASEGT. V dropped 8 bases and J dropped 2 bases, with 18 bases sitting between them. The length of the CDR3 is 15 residues. The chain's CDR3 is CASPTRGAGNYGYTF. The CDR3 DNA sequence: TGTGCCAGCCCGACGCGGGGCGCGGGAAACTATGGCTACACCTTC.

Ten or more counts support this clonotype. The rearrangement links TRBV28 to TRBJ2-1, with a possible D match to TRBD1 (5 bases). The CDR3 has 15 amino acids. The V and J ends lost 5 bases and 2 bases respectively, with 13 bases between them. Per the germline V gene, CDR1 is MDHEN and CDR2 is SYDVKM. Written as DNA, the CDR3 is TGTGCCAGCAGTGGCAGGGCCGTGCCCTACAATGAGCAGTTCTTC. Protein: CASSGRAVPYNEQFF.

This clonotype was seen at least ten times. The V call is TRBV4-1, the J call TRBJ2-1; tentative D call: TRBD1 (6 bases). CDR3 size: 15 residues. Trimming stripped 8 bases from V and 4 bases from J, with 18 bases between. Germline loops: CDR1 MGHRA, CDR2 YSYEKL. The CDR3 nucleotides are TGCGCCAGCGGCCCAGGGGTAGCGATATACAATGAGCAGTTCTTC. It specifies CASGPGVAIYNEQFF.

A few counts support this clonotype. This sequence joins TRBV19 and TRBJ2-7; 8 bases match TRBD1. The germline CDR1 and CDR2 sequences are LNHDA and SQIVND (reference sequence). V lost 5 bases and J lost 2; bases outside the gene matches: 5. The CDR3 has 14 residues. The CDR3 region has the DNA TGTGCCAGTAGTCTTGGGACAGGAGCCTACGAGCAGTACTTC. Its protein product is CASSLGTGAYEQYF.

Turning to this clonotype: A much larger clone sits a single nucleotide away, making a read error possible. This chain links TRBV11-2 with TRBJ2-1; 10 bases match TRBD2. V shed 5 bases and J 7 bases; nucleotides not matched to a gene: 11. CDR1 SGHAT and CDR2 FQNNGV come from the germline V gene. The CDR3 runs to 16 residues. This CDR3 reads CASSPGTSGEANEQFF. CDR3 DNA: TGTGCCAGCAGCCCAGGTACTAGCGGGGAAGCAAATGAGCAGTTCTTC.

The CDR3 loop reads CASSQDNSNRSPLHF. CDR3 in DNA: TGTGCCAGCAGCCAAGATAACAGTAATAGGTCACCCCTCCACTTT. The gene calls are TRBV4-2 and TRBJ1-6; D not resolved. CDR3 length: 15 amino acids. The V gene lost 0 bases and the J gene lost 10 bases, with 13 bases spanning the gap. CDR1 is LGHNA, CDR2 YNFKEQ, per germline.

Only a few counts were recorded for this clonotype. The chain couples TRBV28 to TRBJ2-1, with D unclear. Germline V lookup: CDR1 MDHEN, CDR2 SYDVKM. Between the trimmed V and J ends, which lost 6 bases and 2 bases, there was a span of 5 bases. The CDR3 loop spans 12 amino acids. CDR3 protein: CASRETYNEQFF. The CDR3 coding sequence is TGTGCCAGCAGGGAAACCTACAATGAGCAGTTCTTC.

In this sample, this clonotype turned up a few times. The chain uses TRBV5-6 and TRBJ1-1, with D perhaps TRBD1 (5 bases). Germline CDR1 reads SGHDT; CDR2 reads YYEEEE. The CDR3 totals 13 residues. V lost 1 base to trimming and J lost 3 bases, with 7 bases between them. The CDR3 loop reads CASSLSGDTEAFF. The CDR3 region has the DNA TGTGCCAGCAGCTTGTCGGGGGACACTGAAGCTTTCTTT.

Written as DNA, the CDR3 is TGTGCCAGCAGCCATACGGGACAACTAGAGCAGTACTTC. Its translation is CASSHTGQLEQYF. The chain has TRBV12-3 or TRBV12-4 and TRBJ2-7, with a tentative D call TRBD1 (6 bases). This CDR3 region has 13 residues. Trimming shortened V by 6 bases and J by 7 bases, and 16 bases separated the two germline ends.